These 3 T cell receptor beta chains share one sample of origin, sequenced in a study of post-analysis software for immune sequencing data. Overall study findings and caveats: Included in a set of 5 or 6 TRBV segments more frequent in patients than controls were TRBV5-6, TRBV5-1 and TRBV20-1.

The library was made from cDNA and included unique molecular identifiers. TCRdb used MiXCR to reprocess the PCR reads, holding one entry per CDR3 protein. The sample records about 400,000 distinct CDR3 sequences, less than 40% being singletons. Their target antigens are unknown. What was sequenced was blood. The receptors here all came from a girl aged 10-17 years with multiple sclerosis.

A few counts support this clonotype. This chain joins TRBV20-1 and TRBJ1-1; D is unclear. V was shortened by 3 bases and J by 7 bases, with 6 bases between the two germline ends. This CDR3 has 10 amino acids. Germline V CDR1 and CDR2: DFQATT, SNEGSKA (reference sequence). CDR3 sequence (DNA): TGCAGTGCTAGTCAGGATGAAGCTTTCTTT. This gives the protein CSASQDEAFF.

Only a few counts were recorded for this clonotype. The V call is TRBV28, the J call TRBJ2-1, with 8 bases identical to TRBD2. With 6 bases clipped from V and 8 bases from J, the junction kept 6 bases outside the gene matches. This CDR3 region has 13 residues. Per germline, CDR1 MDHEN and CDR2 SYDVKM. The CDR3 sequence is CASSTGGGYEQFF. Written as DNA, the CDR3 is TGTGCCAGCAGCACGGGCGGGGGGTATGAGCAGTTCTTC.

As concerns this clonotype: One junction end does not reproduce the germline sequence, and a read error may be involved. This chain joins TRBV7-3 and TRBJ2-3; 11 bases align to TRBD2. The CDR3 loop spans 15 amino acids. Germline V lookup: CDR1 SGHTA, CDR2 FQGTGA. Here the CDR3 DNA reads TGTGCCGGCAGCTGGGGGACTAGCGGTGCAGATACGCAGTATTTT. It translates to CAGSWGTSGADTQYF.